This TCR beta chain is drawn from a study of T-cell memory formation after mild COVID-19. Study-wide findings and caveats: Contracting clones, day 15 to 85, had balanced CD4/CD8, and later expanders favored CD4+. There was no confirmation that second-wave clones peaking on day 37 were SARS-CoV-2 specific.

In this sample, this clonotype turned up a few times. The antigen remains unidentified. One entry per CDR3 protein results from TCRdb running MiXCR on the 5' RACE reads. The sample includes more than 250,000 distinct CDR3 sequences, more than 15% seen only once; the top ten take more than 20%. Germline V gives CDR1 SGHRS, CDR2 YFSETQ. The CDR3 spans 13 residues. V was trimmed by 2 bases and J by 4 bases, leaving 6 bases between them. The TCR comes from a man between 18 and 29 years old who had mild COVID-19 (a few samples of this study predate the infection). Cell type and time point are not known. The chain links TRBV5-1 to TRBJ2-2; a possible D gene is TRBD1 (5 bases). Specimen: PBMCs or a T cell subset sorted from them (not recorded which). CDR3 in DNA: TGCGCCAGCAGCTTCAGGGCCACCGGGGAGCTGTTTTTT. Its protein is CASSFRATGELFF.